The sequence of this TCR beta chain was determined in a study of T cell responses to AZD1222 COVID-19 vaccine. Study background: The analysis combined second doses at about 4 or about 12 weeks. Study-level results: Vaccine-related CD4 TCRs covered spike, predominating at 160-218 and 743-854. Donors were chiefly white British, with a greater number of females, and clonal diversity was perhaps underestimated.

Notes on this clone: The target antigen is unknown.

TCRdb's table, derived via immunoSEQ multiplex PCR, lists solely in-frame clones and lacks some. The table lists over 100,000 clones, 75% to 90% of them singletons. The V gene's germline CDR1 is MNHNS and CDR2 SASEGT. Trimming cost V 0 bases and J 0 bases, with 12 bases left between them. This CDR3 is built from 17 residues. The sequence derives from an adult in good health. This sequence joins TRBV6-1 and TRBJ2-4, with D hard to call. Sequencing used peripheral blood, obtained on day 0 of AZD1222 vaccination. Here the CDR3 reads CASSEALVTLAKNIQYF. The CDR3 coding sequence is TGTGCCAGCAGTGAAGCGCTAGTGACGTTAGCCAAAAACATTCAGTACTTC.